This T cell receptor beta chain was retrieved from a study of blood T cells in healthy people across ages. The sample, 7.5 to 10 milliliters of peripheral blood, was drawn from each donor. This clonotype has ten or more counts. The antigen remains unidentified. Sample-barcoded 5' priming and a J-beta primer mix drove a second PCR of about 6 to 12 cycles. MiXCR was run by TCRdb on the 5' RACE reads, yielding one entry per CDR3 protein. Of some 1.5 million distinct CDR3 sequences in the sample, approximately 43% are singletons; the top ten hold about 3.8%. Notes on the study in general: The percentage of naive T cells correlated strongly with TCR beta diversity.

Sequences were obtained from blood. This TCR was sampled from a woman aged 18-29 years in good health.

CDR3 sequence reads: CAISPGLASTDTQYF. For the CDR3, the DNA is TGTGCCATCAGTCCGGGACTAGCGAGCACAGATACGCAGTATTTT. The chain joins TRBV10-3 to TRBJ2-3; 10 nucleotides agree with TRBD2. J was trimmed by 0 bases and V by 5 bases; bases with no gene match: 2. CDR1 and CDR2 from the germline V gene are ENHRY and SYGVKD. The length of the CDR3 is 15 residues.